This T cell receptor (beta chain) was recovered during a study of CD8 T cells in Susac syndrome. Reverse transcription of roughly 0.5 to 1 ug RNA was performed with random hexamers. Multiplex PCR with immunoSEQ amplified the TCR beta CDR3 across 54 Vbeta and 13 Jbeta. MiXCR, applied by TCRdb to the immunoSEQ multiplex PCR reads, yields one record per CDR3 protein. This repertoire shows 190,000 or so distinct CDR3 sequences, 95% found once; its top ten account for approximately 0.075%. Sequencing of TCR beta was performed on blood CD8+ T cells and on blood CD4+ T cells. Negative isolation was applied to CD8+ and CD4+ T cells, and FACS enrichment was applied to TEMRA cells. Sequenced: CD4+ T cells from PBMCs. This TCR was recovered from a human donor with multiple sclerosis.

The CDR3 coding sequence is TGTGCCTGGAGGGCGGTGACAGGACTGAACACTGAAGCTTTCTTT. Translated, it gives CAWRAVTGLNTEAFF. V is TRBV30 and J is TRBJ1-1; possibly TRBD1 for D (6 bases). V dropped 3 bases and J dropped 0 bases, with 14 bases sitting between them. From germline, CDR1 is GTSNPN and CDR2 SVGIG (reference sequence). This CDR3 region has 15 residues.